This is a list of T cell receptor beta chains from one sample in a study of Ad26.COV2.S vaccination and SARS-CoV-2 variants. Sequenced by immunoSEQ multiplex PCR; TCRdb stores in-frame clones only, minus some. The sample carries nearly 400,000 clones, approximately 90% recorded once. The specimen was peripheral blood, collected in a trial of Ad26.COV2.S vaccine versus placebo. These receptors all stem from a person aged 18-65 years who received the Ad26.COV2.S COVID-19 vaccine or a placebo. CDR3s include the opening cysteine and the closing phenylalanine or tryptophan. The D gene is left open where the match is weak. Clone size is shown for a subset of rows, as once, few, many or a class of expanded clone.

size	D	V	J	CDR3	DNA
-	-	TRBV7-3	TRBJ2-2	CASSLGGSALSTGELFF	TGTGCCAGCAGCTTAGGGGGCAGTGCACTTTCCACCGGGGAGCTGTTTTTT
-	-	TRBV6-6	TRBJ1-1	CASREGTPGKAFF	TGTGCCAGCAGGGAAGGGACCCCCGGTAAAGCTTTCTTT
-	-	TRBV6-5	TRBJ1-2	CASSSSARYGYTF	TGTGCCAGCAGTTCGTCGGCCCGGTATGGCTACACCTTC
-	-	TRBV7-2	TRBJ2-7	CASSLGALASYEQYF	TGTGCCAGCAGCTTAGGGGCCCTAGCGAGCTACGAGCAGTACTTC
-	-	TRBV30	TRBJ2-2	CACRGQRNTGELFF	TGTGCCTGCCGTGGACAAAGGAACACCGGGGAGCTGTTTTTT
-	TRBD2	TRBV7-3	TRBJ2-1	CASSLSRAGGYNEQFF	TGTGCCAGCAGCTTATCTCGCGCGGGAGGGTACAATGAGCAGTTCTTC
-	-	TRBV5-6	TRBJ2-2	CASSDTGLLGGELFF	TGTGCCAGCAGCGACACCGGACTCCTTGGCGGGGAGCTGTTTTTT
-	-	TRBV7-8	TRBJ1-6	CASTLRAAIDPSLNGAPLHF	TGTGCCAGCACCCTAAGGGCTGCAATCGACCCGAGCCTTAATGGGGCACCCCTCCACTTT
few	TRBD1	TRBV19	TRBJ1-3	CASRTTGGTGNTIYF	TGTGCCAGTAGGACCACAGGGGGCACTGGAAACACCATATATTTT
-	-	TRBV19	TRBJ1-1	CASSIRSGSMNTEAFF	TGTGCCAGTAGTATAAGGTCCGGGTCCATGAACACTGAAGCTTTCTTT
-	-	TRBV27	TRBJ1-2	CASSLNGDGYTF	TGTGCCAGCAGTTTAAACGGAGATGGCTACACCTTC
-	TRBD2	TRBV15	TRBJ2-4	CATSVMTGWTSGAKNIQYF	TGTGCCACCAGCGTAATGACAGGGTGGACTAGCGGGGCCAAAAACATTCAGTACTTC
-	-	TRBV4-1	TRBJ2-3	CASSQRHGGFSTDTQYF	TGCGCCAGCAGCCAGCGGCACGGGGGCTTTAGCACAGATACGCAGTATTTT
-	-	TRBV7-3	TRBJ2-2	CASSLIGRGRGPNTGELFF	TGTGCCAGCAGCTTAATAGGGCGCGGGCGCGGACCGAACACCGGGGAGCTGTTTTTT
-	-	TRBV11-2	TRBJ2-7	CASSLDYTSYEQYF	TGTGCCAGCAGCTTAGATTACACGTCCTACGAGCAGTACTTC
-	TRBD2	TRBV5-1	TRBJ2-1	CASRDSGRFYNEQFF	TGCGCCAGCAGGGACAGCGGGAGATTTTACAATGAGCAGTTCTTC
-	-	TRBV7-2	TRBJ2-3	CASSLMTGSTDTQYF	TGTGCCAGCAGCTTAATGACAGGTAGCACAGATACGCAGTATTTT
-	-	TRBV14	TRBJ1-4	CASSHGTKLFF	TGTGCCAGCAGCCATGGCACAAAACTGTTTTTT
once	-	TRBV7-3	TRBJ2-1	CASSSRVRRSYNEQFF	TGTGCCAGCAGTTCGAGAGTCAGACGCTCCTACAATGAGCAGTTCTTC
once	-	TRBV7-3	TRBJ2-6	CASSLDSNSGANVLTF	TGTGCCAGCAGCTTAGACAGTAACTCTGGGGCCAACGTCCTGACTTTC
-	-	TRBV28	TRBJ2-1	CASRGGSYNEQFF	TGTGCCAGCAGGGGCGGGTCTTACAATGAGCAGTTCTTC
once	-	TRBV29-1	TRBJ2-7	CSVVRDGYEQYF	TGCAGCGTAGTCCGGGACGGCTACGAGCAGTACTTC
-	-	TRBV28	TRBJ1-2	CASGFQGVDYGYTF	TGTGCCAGCGGATTTCAGGGTGTTGACTATGGCTACACCTTC
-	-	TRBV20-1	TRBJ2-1	CSASLAGSSYNEQFF	TGCAGTGCTAGTCTGGCAGGAAGTTCCTACAATGAGCAGTTCTTC
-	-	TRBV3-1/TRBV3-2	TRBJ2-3	CASSQGDTHTDTQYF	TGTGCCAGCAGCCAAGGGGACACACACACAGATACGCAGTATTTT
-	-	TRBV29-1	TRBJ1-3	CSVVWGGNTIYF	TGCAGCGTTGTATGGGGTGGAAACACCATATATTTT
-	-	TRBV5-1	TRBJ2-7	CASSLTRGEQYF	TGCGCCAGCAGCTTGACCAGAGGGGAGCAGTACTTC
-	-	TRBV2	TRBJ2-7	CASSDGYEQYF	TGTGCCAGCAGTGACGGTTACGAGCAGTACTTC
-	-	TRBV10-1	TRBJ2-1	CASSGLRDTYSYNEQFF	TGCGCCAGCAGTGGCCTCCGGGACACCTACTCCTACAATGAGCAGTTCTTC
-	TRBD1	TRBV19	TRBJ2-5	CASRTDRGQGTQYF	TGTGCCAGCAGAACCGACAGGGGGCAGGGGACCCAGTACTTC
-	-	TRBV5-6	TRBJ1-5	CASSLEAMGIRQPQHF	TGTGCCAGCAGCTTGGAGGCGATGGGGATCAGGCAGCCCCAGCATTTT
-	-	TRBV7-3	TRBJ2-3	CASSRGNTDTQYF	TGTGCCAGCAGTCGGGGCAACACAGATACGCAGTATTTT
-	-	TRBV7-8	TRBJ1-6	CASSSSINSPLHF	TGTGCCAGCAGCTCCTCGATTAATTCACCCCTCCACTTT
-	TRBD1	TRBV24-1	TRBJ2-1	CATSDFRDRVGNEQFF	TGTGCCACCAGTGATTTTCGGGACAGGGTCGGCAATGAGCAGTTCTTC
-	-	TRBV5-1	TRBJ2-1	CASSLDYNEQFF	TGCGCCAGCAGCTTGGACTACAATGAGCAGTTCTTC
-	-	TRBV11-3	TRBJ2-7	CASSLGPTAEQYF	TGTGCCAGCAGCTTAGGCCCCACGGCCGAGCAGTACTTC
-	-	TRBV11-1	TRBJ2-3	CASSGPGTGATHTQYF	TGTGCCAGCAGCGGCCCAGGGACTGGCGCCACCCATACGCAGTATTTT
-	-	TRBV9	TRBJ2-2	CASSGTRDSNTGELFF	TGTGCCAGCAGCGGGACCCGGGATTCGAACACCGGGGAGCTGTTTTTT
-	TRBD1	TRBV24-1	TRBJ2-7	CATSDPGQGRYEQYF	TGTGCCACCAGTGACCCGGGACAGGGGAGGTACGAGCAGTACTTC
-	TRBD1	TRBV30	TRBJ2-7	CALRPGQGAEQYF	TGTGCCCTAAGGCCGGGACAGGGGGCCGAGCAGTACTTC
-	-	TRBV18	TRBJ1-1	CASSPPGGAEAFF	TGTGCCAGCTCACCACCGGGCGGAGCTGAAGCTTTCTTT
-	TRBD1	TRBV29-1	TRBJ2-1	CSANGQGVANEQFF	TGCAGCGCAAACGGACAGGGGGTTGCCAATGAGCAGTTCTTC
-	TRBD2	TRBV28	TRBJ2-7	CASSPSQGSGSREQYF	TGTGCCAGCAGCCCCTCCCAGGGTAGCGGGAGTAGGGAGCAGTACTTC
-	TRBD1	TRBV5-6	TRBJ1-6	CASSVGQGVASPLHF	TGTGCCAGCAGCGTGGGACAGGGGGTCGCTTCACCCCTCCACTTT
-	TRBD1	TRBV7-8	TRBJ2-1	CASSWRYRDRARNEQFF	TGTGCCAGCAGCTGGAGGTACCGGGACAGGGCCCGCAATGAGCAGTTCTTC
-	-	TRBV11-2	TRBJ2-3	CASSFRDTQYF	TGTGCCAGCAGCTTTCGGGATACGCAGTATTTT
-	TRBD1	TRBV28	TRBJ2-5	CASNTSPQTGVRETQYF	TGTGCCAGCAATACCTCCCCGCAGACAGGGGTGAGAGAGACCCAGTACTTC
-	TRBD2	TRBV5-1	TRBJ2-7	CASSLGLAGDRASYEQYF	TGCGCCAGCAGCTTGGGGCTAGCGGGAGACAGGGCCTCCTACGAGCAGTACTTC
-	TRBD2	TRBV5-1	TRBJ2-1	CASSLDGTSLNEQFF	TGCGCCAGCAGCTTGGATGGGACTAGCCTCAATGAGCAGTTCTTC
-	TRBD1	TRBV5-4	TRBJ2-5	CASSLEGQGRSKTQYF	TGTGCCAGCAGCTTGGAAGGACAGGGTCGGTCGAAGACCCAGTACTTC
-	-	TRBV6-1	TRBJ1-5	CASSELRGPNQPQHF	TGTGCCAGCAGTGAACTTCGCGGTCCCAATCAGCCCCAGCATTTT